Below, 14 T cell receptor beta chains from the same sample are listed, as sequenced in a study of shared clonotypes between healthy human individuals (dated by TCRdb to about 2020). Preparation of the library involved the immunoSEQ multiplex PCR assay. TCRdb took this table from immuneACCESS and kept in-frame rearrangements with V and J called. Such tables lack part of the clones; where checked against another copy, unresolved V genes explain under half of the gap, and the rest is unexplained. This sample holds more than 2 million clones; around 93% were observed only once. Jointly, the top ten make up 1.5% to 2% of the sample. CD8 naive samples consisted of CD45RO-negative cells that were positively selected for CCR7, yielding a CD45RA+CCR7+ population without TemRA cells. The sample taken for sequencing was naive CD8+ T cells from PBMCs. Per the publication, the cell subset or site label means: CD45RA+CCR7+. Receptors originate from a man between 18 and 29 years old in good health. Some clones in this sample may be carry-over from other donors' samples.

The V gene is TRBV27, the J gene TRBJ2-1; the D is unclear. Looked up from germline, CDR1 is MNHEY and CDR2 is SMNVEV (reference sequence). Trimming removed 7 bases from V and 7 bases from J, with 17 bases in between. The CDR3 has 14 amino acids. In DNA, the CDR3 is TGTGCCAGCACCAATTTTGGGGTGCTTAATGAGCAGTTCTTC. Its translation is CASTNFGVLNEQFF.

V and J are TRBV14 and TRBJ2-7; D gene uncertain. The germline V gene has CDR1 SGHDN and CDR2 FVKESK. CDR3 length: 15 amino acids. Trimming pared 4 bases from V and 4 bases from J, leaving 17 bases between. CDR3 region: CASSPGTGPNYEQYF. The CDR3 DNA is TGTGCCAGCAGCCCAGGAACGGGTCCCAATTACGAGCAGTACTTC.

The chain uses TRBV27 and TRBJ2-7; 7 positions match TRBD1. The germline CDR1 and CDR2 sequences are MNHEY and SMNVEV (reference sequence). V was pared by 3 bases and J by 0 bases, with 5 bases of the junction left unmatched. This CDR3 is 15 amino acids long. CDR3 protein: CASSFGTVPSYEQYF. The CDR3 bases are TGTGCCAGCAGTTTTGGGACAGTCCCCTCCTACGAGCAGTACTTC.

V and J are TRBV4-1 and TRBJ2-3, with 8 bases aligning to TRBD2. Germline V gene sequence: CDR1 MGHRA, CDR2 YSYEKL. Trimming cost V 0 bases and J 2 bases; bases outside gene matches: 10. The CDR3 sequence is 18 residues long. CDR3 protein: CASSQDLGLAGITDTQYF. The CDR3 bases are TGCGCCAGCAGCCAAGATCTGGGTCTAGCGGGTATCACAGATACGCAGTATTTT.

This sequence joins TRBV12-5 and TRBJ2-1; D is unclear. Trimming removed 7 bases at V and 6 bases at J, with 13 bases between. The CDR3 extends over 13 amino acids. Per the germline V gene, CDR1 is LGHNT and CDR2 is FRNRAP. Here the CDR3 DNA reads TGTGCTAGTGCCGGGTCGGTCCTCAATGAGCAGTTCTTC. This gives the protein CASAGSVLNEQFF.

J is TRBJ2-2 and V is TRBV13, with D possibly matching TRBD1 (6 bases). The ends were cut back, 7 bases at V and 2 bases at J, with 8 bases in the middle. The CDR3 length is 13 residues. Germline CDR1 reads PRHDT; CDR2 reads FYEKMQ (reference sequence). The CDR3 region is CASKQGNTGELFF. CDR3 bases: TGTGCCAGCAAACAGGGTAACACCGGGGAGCTGTTTTTT.

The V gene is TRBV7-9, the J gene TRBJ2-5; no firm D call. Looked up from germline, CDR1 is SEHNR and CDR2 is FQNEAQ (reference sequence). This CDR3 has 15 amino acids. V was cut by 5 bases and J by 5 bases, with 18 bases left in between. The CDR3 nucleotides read TGTGCCAGCAGCAGGCTAGACCCCGCGTGGGAGACCCAGTACTTC. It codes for CASSRLDPAWETQYF.

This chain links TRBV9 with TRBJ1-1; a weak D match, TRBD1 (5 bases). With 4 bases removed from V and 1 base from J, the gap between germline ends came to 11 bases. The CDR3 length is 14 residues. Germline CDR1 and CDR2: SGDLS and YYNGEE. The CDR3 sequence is CASSSEGENTEAFF. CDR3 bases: TGTGCCAGCAGCTCCGAAGGGGAGAACACTGAAGCTTTCTTT.

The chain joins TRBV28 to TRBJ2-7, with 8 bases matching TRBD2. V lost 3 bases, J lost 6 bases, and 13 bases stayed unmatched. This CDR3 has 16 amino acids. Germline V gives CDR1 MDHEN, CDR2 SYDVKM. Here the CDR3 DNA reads TGTGCCAGCAGTTTCCCGTTGCGGGGGGCAAAGGGCGAGCAGTACTTC. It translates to CASSFPLRGAKGEQYF. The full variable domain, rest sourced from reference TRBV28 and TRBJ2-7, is DVKVTQSSRYLVKRTGEKVFLECVQDMDHENMFWYRQDPGLGLRLIYFSYDVKMKEKGDIPEGYSVSREKKERFSLILESASTNQTSMYLCASSFPLRGAKGEQYFGPGTRLTVT.

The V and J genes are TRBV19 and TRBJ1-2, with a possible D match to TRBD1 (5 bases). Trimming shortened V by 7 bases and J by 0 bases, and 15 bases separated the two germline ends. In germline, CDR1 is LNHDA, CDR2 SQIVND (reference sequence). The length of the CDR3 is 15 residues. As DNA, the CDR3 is TGTGCCAGTACCGGGGGTCCTCAAGCTAACTATGGCTACACCTTC. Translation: CASTGGPQANYGYTF.

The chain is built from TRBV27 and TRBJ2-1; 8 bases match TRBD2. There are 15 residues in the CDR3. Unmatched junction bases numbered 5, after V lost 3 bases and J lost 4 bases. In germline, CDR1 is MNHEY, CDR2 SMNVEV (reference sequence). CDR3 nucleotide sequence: TGTGCCAGCAGTTTGACTAGCGTGACTTACAATGAGCAGTTCTTC. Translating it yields CASSLTSVTYNEQFF.

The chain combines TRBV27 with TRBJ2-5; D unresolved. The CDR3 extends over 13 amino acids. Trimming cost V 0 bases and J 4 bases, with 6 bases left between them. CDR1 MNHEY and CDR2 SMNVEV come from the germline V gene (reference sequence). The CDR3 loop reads CASSLSTRETQYF. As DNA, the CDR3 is TGTGCCAGCAGTTTATCCACCCGAGAGACCCAGTACTTC.

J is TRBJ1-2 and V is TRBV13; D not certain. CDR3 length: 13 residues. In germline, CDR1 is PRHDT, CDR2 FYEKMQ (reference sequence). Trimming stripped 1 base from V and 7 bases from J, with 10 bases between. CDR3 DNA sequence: TGTGCCAGCAGCTTAGTAGGGCGGGGTGGCTACACCTTC. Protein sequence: CASSLVGRGGYTF.

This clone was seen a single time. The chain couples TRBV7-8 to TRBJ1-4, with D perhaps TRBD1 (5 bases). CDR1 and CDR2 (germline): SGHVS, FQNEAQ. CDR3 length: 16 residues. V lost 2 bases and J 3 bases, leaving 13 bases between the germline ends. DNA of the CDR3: TGTGCCAGCAGCTTATACACATGGGGGGCTAATGAAAAACTGTTTTTT. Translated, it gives CASSLYTWGANEKLFF.